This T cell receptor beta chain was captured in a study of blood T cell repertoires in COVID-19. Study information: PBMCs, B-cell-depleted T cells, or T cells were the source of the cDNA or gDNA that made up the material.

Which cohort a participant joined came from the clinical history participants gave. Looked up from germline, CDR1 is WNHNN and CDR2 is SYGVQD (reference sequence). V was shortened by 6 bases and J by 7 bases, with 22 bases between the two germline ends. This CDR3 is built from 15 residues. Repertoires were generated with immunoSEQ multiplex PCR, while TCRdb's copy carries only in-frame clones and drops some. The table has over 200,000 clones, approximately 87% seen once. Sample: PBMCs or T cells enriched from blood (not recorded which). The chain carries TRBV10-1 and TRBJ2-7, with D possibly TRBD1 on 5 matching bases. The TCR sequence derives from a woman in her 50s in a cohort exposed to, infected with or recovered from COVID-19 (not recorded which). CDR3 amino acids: CASSRALGRAGEQYF. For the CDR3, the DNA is TGCGCCAGCAGCAGGGCCCTGGGCCGAGCTGGAGAGCAGTACTTC.